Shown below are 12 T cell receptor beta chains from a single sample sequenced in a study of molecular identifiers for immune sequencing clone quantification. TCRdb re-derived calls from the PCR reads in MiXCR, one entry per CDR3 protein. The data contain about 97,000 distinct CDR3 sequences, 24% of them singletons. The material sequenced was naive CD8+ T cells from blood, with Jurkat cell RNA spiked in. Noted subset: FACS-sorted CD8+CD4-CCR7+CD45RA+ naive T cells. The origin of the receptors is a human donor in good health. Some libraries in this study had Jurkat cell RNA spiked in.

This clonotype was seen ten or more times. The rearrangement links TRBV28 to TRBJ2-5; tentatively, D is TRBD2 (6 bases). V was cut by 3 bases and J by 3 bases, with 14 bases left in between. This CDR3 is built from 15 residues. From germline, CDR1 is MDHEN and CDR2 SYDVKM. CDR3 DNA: TGTGCCAGCAGTTTGGTCGGGAGTCTAAAAGAGACCCAGTACTTC. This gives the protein CASSLVGSLKETQYF. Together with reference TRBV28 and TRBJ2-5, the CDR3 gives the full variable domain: DVKVTQSSRYLVKRTGEKVFLECVQDMDHENMFWYRQDPGLGLRLIYFSYDVKMKEKGDIPEGYSVSREKKERFSLILESASTNQTSMYLCASSLVGSLKETQYFGPGTRLLVL.

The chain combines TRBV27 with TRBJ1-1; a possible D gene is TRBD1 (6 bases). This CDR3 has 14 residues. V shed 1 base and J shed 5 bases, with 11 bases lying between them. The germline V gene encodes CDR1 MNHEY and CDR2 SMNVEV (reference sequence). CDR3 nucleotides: TGTGCCAGCAGTTTATATCGGGGGGCGACTGAAGCTTTCTTT. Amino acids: CASSLYRGATEAFF.

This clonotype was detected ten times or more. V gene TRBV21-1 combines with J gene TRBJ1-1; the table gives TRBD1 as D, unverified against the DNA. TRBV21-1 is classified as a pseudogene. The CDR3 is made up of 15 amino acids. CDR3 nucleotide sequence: TGTGCCAGCAGCAAACGGGGGAAATTCGGCACTGAAGCTTTCTTT. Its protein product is CASSKRGKFGTEAFF.

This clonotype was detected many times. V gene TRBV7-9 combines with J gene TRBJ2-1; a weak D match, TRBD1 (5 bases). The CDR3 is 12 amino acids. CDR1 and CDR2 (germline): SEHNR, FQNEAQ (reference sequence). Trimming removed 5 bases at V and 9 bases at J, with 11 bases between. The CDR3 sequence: CASSTQAGEQFF. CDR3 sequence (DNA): TGTGCCAGCAGCACACAGGCTGGTGAGCAGTTCTTC.

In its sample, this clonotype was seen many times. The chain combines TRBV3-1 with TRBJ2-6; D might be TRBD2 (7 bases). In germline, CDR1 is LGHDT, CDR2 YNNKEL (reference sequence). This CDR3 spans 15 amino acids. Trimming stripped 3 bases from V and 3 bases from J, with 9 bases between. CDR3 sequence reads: CASSQGGLGANVLTF. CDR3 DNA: TGTGCCAGCAGCCAGGGGGGGCTTGGGGCCAACGTCCTGACTTTC.

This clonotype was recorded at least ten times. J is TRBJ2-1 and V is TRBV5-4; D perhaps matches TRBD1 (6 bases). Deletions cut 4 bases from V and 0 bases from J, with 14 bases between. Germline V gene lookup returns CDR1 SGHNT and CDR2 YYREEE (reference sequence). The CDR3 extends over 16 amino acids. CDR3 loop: CASSPRTVSSYNEQFF. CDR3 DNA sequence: TGTGCCAGCAGCCCAAGGACAGTAAGCTCCTACAATGAGCAGTTCTTC.

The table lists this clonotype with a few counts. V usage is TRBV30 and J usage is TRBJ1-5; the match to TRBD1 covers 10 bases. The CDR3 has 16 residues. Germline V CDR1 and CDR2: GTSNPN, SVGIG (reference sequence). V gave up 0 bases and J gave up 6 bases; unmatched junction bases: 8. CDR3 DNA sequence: TGTGCCTGGAGTGTAGGAGCGGGACAGGGGAGTCAGCCCCAGCATTTT. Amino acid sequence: CAWSVGAGQGSQPQHF.

In DNA, the CDR3 is TGTGCCTGGAGTTTGTGGGGCTGGGGTGAAAAACTGTTTTTT. Translating it yields CAWSLWGWGEKLFF. This rearrangement joins TRBV30 to TRBJ1-4; a weak D match, TRBD1 (5 bases). Between the trimmed V and J ends, which lost 2 bases and 7 bases, there was a span of 14 bases. Germline V lookup: CDR1 GTSNPN, CDR2 SVGIG (reference sequence). This CDR3 has 14 residues. Variable domain in full (rest from reference TRBV30 and TRBJ1-4): SQTIHQWPATLVQPVGSPLSLECTVEGTSNPNLYWYRQAAGRGLQLLFYSVGIGQISSEVPQNLSASRPQDRQFILSSKKLLLSDSGFYLCAWSLWGWGEKLFFGSGTQLSVL.

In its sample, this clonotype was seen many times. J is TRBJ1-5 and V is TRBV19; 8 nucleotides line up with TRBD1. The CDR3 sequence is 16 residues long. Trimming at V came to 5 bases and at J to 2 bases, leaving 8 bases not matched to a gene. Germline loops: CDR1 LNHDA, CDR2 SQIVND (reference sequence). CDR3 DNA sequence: TGTGCCAGTAGTCCCAGAGGGACAGGAGGCAATCAGCCCCAGCATTTT. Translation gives CASSPRGTGGNQPQHF.

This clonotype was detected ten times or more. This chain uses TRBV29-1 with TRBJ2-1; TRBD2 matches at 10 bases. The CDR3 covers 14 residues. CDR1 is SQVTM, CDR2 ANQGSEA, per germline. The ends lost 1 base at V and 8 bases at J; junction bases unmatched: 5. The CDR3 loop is CSVEGLAGVYEQFF. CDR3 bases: TGCAGCGTTGAAGGTCTAGCGGGAGTGTATGAGCAGTTCTTC.

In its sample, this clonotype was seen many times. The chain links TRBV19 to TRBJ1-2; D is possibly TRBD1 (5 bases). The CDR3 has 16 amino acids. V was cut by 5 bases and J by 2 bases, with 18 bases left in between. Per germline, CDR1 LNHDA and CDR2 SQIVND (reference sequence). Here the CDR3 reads CASSSLITGTNYGYTF. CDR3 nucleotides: TGTGCCAGTAGTTCCTTAATTACCGGGACGAACTATGGCTACACCTTC.

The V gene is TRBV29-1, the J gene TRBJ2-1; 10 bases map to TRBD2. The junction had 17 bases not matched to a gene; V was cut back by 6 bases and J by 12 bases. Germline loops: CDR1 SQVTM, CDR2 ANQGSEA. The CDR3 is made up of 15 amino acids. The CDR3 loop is CSVEGPSGGADGQFF. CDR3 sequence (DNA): TGCAGCGTGGAGGGACCTAGCGGGGGTGCAGATGGGCAGTTCTTC.